This record concerns one T cell receptor (beta chain) sequence. Assay: immunoSEQ multiplex PCR; the TCRdb copy retains only in-frame clones and omits some. The repertoire holds 110,000 or so clones, 85% to 95% seen once, with over 1.1% in the top ten. This sample was taken from a study of T cells after somatic rescue of genetic block. The CDR3 covers 16 residues. Germline-derived CDR1 and CDR2 are MRHNA and SNTAGT. Losses at the gene ends were 4 bases for V and 2 bases for J; bases not matched to a gene: 5. The chain is built from TRBV6-4 and TRBJ2-2, with 9 bases matching TRBD1. The sequence was collected from a woman aged 18-29 years. Source material: peripheral blood mononuclear cells (PBMCs). This CDR3 reads CASSAQGAGNTGELFF. In nucleotides, the CDR3 is TGTGCCAGCAGTGCACAGGGGGCTGGAAACACCGGGGAGCTGTTTTTT.